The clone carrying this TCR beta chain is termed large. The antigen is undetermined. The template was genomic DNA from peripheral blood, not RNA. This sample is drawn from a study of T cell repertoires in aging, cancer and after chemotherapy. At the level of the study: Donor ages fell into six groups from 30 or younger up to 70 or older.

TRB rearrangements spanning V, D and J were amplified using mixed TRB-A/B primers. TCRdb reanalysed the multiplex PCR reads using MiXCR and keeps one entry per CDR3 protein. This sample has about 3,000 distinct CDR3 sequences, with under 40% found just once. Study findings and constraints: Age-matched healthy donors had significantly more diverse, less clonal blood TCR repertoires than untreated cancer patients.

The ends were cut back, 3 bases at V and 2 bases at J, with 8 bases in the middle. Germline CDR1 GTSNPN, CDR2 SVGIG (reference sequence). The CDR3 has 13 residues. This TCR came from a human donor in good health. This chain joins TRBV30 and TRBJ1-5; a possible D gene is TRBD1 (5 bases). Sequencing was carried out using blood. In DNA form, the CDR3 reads TGTGCCTGGAGAGGGGATGGCAATCAGCCCCAGCATTTT. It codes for CAWRGDGNQPQHF.